This TCR beta chain appears in the sequencing data of a study of T cells after yellow fever vaccination. About the study: Fractions of low cell number were prepared using SMART-Seq v4 Ultra Low Input. Findings and caveats of the study: Post-booster reappearance was seen for most primary-vaccination clones (around 96% CD4, around 88% CD8).

The CDR3 extends over 16 amino acids. The ends were cut back, 1 base at V and 5 bases at J, with 12 bases in the middle. Germline assignment: CDR1 MGHRA and CDR2 YSYEKL. This clonotype was seen more than once but under ten times. TCRdb re-called the 5' RACE reads with MiXCR, one entry per CDR3 protein. The data show over 65,000 distinct CDR3 sequences, 10% to 15% seen once. The chain recombines TRBV4-1 with TRBJ2-6; D might be TRBD1 (5 bases). The clonotype originates from a man aged 18 to 30 who received the YFV17D yellow fever vaccine. The specimen was CD8+ T cells not binding an NS4B(214-222) dextramer, sorted from PBMCs, collected approximately 22 days after the first yellow fever vaccination. The CDR3: CASSQATDVWANVLTF. DNA of the CDR3: TGCGCCAGCAGCCAAGCGACAGATGTATGGGCCAACGTCCTGACTTTC.